A single sample gave rise to the 8 T cell receptor beta chains below, sequenced in a study of blood T cell repertoires in COVID-19. Using immunoSEQ multiplex PCR, the repertoire was profiled, and TCRdb retains in-frame clones only, with some absent. The data show approximately 89,000 clones, with 85% seen just once and more than 14% held by the top ten. Sequencing was carried out using peripheral blood. The origin of the receptors is a woman aged 70-85 years with acute or convalescent COVID-19.

The chain has TRBV21-1 and TRBJ2-7; TRBD1, the D gene given by the table, was not confirmed from the DNA. TRBV21-1 is termed a pseudogene. This CDR3 region has 18 residues. CDR3 in amino acids: CASNHLTGLPQFYYEQYV. In DNA form, the CDR3 reads TGTGCCAGCAACCACCTTACAGGGCTTCCCCAATTCTACTACGAGCAGTACGTC.

The rearrangement links TRBV15 to TRBJ1-6; TRBD1 might be the D (5 bases). V lost 1 base and J lost 7, with 14 bases in between. This CDR3 spans 16 amino acids. Germline V gives CDR1 LNHNV, CDR2 YYDKDF (reference sequence). CDR3 DNA sequence: TGTGCCACCAGCAGAGGGCGGGGGATAGAAAATTCACCCCTCCACTTT. Residues: CATSRGRGIENSPLHF.

J is TRBJ1-6 and V is TRBV13, with D tentatively TRBD1 (6 bases). This CDR3 comprises 16 residues. Trimming pared 5 bases from V and 9 bases from J, leaving 20 bases between. Germline V gene lookup returns CDR1 PRHDT and CDR2 FYEKMQ (reference sequence). The CDR3 bases are TGTGCCAGCAGCCAAAGGACAGCTGTGACTGGTTCACCCCTCCACTTT. Protein: CASSQRTAVTGSPLHF.

CDR3 in amino acids: CASSEYRGPNTEAFF. CDR3 DNA sequence: TGCGCCAGCAGTGAATACAGGGGGCCGAACACTGAAGCTTTCTTT. The chain recombines TRBV10-1 with TRBJ1-1; TRBD1 agrees at 9 bases. The length of the CDR3 is 15 residues. V shed 3 bases, J shed 1 base, and the junction held 3 bases outside the gene matches. Germline V gene data show CDR1 as WNHNN and CDR2 as SYGVQD (reference sequence).

CDR3 DNA sequence: TGTGCCATCAGTGAGTCGAGGGGGGAAGCTTTCTTT. Its protein product is CAISESRGEAFF. The V call is TRBV10-3, the J call TRBJ1-1; weak D call: TRBD1 (6 bases). V was clipped by 0 bases and J by 8 bases, with 7 bases between them. CDR3 length: 12 residues. CDR1 and CDR2 from the germline V gene are ENHRY and SYGVKD.

The chain couples TRBV10-3 to TRBJ1-1; unclear D gene. The CDR3 spans 13 residues. Germline-derived CDR1 and CDR2 are ENHRY and SYGVKD. Trimming removed 3 bases at V and 6 bases at J, with 11 bases between. The CDR3 reads CAISDGYDAEAFF. In nucleotides, the CDR3 is TGTGCCATCAGTGACGGGTATGACGCTGAAGCTTTCTTT.

In its sample, this clone was seen a few times. The rearrangement links TRBV2 to TRBJ1-2, with 7 positions matching TRBD1. CDR3 length: 13 residues. Germline CDR1 and CDR2: SNHLY and FYNNEI. J was trimmed by 5 bases and V by 10 bases; bases with no gene match: 10. The CDR3, as DNA: TGTGCCACCAGGAGGGGACAGAAATATGGCTACACCTTC. Its translation: CATRRGQKYGYTF.

V gene TRBV29-1 combines with J gene TRBJ1-2, with TRBD1 identical over 8 bases. J lost 4 bases, V lost 7 bases, and 11 bases had no gene match. CDR1 and CDR2 (germline): SQVTM, ANQGSEA. The CDR3 length is 14 residues. CDR3 region: CSDVDRDASYGYTF. The DNA of the CDR3 is TGCAGCGACGTGGACAGGGACGCTTCCTATGGCTACACCTTC.